This entry describes one TCR beta chain. Its antigen is undetermined. Germline V gene lookup returns CDR1 KGHSH and CDR2 LQKENI. This CDR3 is 13 amino acids long. With 2 bases removed from V and 5 bases from J, the gap between germline ends came to 8 bases. The data were taken from a study of response to subunit inactivated influenza vaccine. Overall study results and limits: The authors proposed limited new T cell recruitment per seasonal influenza vaccination.

TCRdb passed the RT-PCR reads through MiXCR, listing each CDR3 protein once. The sample includes about 530,000 distinct CDR3 sequences, over 9.5% of them seen just once. V and J are TRBV18 and TRBJ2-3; D unclear. This receptor was identified in a man aged 45-65 years who received an inactivated influenza vaccine. Source: PBMCs from blood, taken on the day of vaccination. In DNA, the CDR3 is TGTGCCAGCTCACCAGGGTTACAAGATACGCAGTATTTT. Translation: CASSPGLQDTQYF.